The clone carrying this T cell receptor (beta chain) has only one observation. V was pared by 9 bases and J by 3 bases, with 15 bases between. Looked up from germline, CDR1 is SGHAT and CDR2 is FQNNGV. This CDR3 spans 13 amino acids. The data derive from a study of cytomegalovirus exposure and HLA in healthy donors. PCR involved 60 Vbeta and 13 Jbeta primers. Only in-frame clones appear in the TCRdb table, and some are missing; sequencing was by immunoSEQ multiplex PCR. In the table there are roughly 240,000 clones, about 85% of which are singletons. V and J are TRBV11-2 and TRBJ2-7; D remains ambiguous. The receptor comes from a girl aged 2 to 9 in good health and CMV-seronegative. The sequenced sample consisted of PBMCs. CDR3 nucleotide sequence: TGTGCCAGATACACCGCCTCCTTCTACGAGCAGTACTTC. It encodes CARYTASFYEQYF.